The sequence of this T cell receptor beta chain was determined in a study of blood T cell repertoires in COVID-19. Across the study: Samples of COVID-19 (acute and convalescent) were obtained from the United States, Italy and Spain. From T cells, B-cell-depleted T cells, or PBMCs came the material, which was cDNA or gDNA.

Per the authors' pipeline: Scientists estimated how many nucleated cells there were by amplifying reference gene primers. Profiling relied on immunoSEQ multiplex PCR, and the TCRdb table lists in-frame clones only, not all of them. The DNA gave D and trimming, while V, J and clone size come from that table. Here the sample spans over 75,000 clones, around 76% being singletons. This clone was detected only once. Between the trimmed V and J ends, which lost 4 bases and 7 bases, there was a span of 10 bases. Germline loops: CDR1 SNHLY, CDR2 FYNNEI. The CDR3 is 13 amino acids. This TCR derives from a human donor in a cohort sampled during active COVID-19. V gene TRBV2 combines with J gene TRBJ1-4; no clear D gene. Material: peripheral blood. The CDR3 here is CASSVRQGEKLFF. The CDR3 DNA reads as TGTGCCAGCAGTGTAAGACAAGGTGAAAAACTGTTTTTT. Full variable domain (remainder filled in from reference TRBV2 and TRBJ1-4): EPEVTQTPSHQVTQMGQEVILRCVPISNHLYFYWYRQILGQKVEFLVSFYNNEISEKSEIFDDQFSVERPDGSNFTLKIRSTKLEDSAMYFCASSVRQGEKLFFGSGTQLSVL.